This T cell receptor beta chain appears in the sequencing data of a study of blood T cell repertoires in COVID-19 (dated by TCRdb to the early 2020s). About the study as a whole: The collaborator samples originated in the United States, Italy and Spain and spanned the acute and convalescent phases of COVID-19. The dataset comprised deeply sampled blood TCRbeta repertoires from subjects exposed to, actively infected with, or recovered from COVID-19. Samples came from the ongoing ImmuneRACE study (first 160 participants) plus 1,254 subjects from 6 global collaborators. Where available, HLA class I and class II types were taken from metadata supplied by the sample provider and were not determined by assay-based typing. The sample metadata nearly always contained a de-identified subject ID, COVID-19 status, age in years and sex. A freely available public database, intended as a resource for researchers studying the immune response to SARS-CoV-2, is where the repertoires were released. The material from the prospective study consisted of cDNA or gDNA derived from T cells, B-cell-depleted T cells, or PBMCs. What the research found in general, with its limitations: How much clinical and demographic metadata was included differed by source and by participant, and the metadata was provided uncurated.

There are 15 amino acids in the CDR3, from cysteine to phenylalanine inclusive. The CDR3 DNA has 45 bases and is translated from base 1. V is cut by 5 bases and J by 1 base, and the space between the germline ends is 14 bases. The germline V gene specifies MNHEY as CDR1 and SVGAGI as CDR2. Regarding this clone: Its antigen target is currently unknown. No much larger clone is present one base from it, and per-base qualities are unavailable.

The immunoSEQ Assay, a bias-controlled multiplex PCR, was used to amplify TCRbeta CDR3 regions from genomic DNA. As for the original processing: The number of nucleated cells in each sample was estimated from the amplification of reference gene primers within the assay. To quantify the absolute abundance of each unique TCRbeta CDR3 rearrangement, sequence reads were collapsed and filtered. For each sample, productive Simpson clonality was calculated as the square root of Simpson's diversity index across productive rearrangements. Entries here come from immuneACCESS through TCRdb and include only in-frame sequences with V and J called. Some clones fail to appear in such tables; in the studies checked, an unresolved V gene covers under half of the shortfall, and the cause of the remainder is unknown. The V and J calls and clone size are taken from that table; D and trimming were inferred from the DNA. The sample table shows fewer than 200,000 clones, and approximately 82% are seen once. The ten largest clones take up around 16% of the sample.

Participants in the prospective study were aged about 18 to 95 years, lived in some 24 United States geographic areas, and enrolled through a virtual design. To assign participants to cohorts, the prospective study relied on clinical history that participants themselves reported in a screening survey and a study questionnaire. ImmuneRACE Cohort 3 recovered participants were defined by two consecutive negative NP/OP PCR tests, healthcare professional clearance, or symptom resolution. In the prospective study, mobile phlebotomists collected whole blood, serum and a nasopharyngeal or oropharyngeal swab from each participant. Prospective study participants could optionally give additional blood draws and questionnaires over an approximately two-month period. Blood samples from the prospective study were shipped frozen or at room temperature prior to DNA extraction.

The sample was PBMCs or T cells enriched from blood (not recorded which). This chain joins TRBV6-5 to TRBJ1-1, with the D gene too uncertain to name. The sequence derives from a woman aged 45 to 65 who had recovered from COVID-19. CDR3 reads: CASSLQLRANTEAFF. In nucleotide form, the sequence is TGTGCCAGCAGTCTACAGTTGAGGGCGAACACTGAAGCTTTCTTT.